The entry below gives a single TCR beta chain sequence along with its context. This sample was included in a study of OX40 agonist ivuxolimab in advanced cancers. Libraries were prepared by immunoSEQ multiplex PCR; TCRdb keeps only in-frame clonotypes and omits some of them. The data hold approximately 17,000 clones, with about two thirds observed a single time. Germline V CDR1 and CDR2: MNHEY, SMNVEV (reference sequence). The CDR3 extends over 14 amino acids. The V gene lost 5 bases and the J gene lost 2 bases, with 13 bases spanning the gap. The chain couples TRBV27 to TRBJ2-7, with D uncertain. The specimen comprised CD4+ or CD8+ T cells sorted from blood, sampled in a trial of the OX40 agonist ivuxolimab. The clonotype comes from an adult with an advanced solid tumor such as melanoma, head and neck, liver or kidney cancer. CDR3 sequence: CASSTYRIPYEQYF. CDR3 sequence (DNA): TGTGCCAGCAGTACTTACCGAATCCCCTACGAGCAGTACTTC.